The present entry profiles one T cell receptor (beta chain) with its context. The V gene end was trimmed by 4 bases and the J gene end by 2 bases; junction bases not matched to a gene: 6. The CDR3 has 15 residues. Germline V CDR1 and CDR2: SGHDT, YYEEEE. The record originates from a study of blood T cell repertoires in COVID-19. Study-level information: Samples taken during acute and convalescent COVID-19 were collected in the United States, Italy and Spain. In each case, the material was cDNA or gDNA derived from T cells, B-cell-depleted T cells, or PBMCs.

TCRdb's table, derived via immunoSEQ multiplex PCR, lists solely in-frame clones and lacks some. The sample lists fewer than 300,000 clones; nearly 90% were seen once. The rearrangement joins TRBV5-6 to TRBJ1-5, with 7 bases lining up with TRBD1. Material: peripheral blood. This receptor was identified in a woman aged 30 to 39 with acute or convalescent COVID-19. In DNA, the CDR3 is TGTGCCAGCAGCCACACAACAGGGGGCAATCAGCCCCAGCATTTT. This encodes CASSHTTGGNQPQHF.